These T cell receptor beta chains were read from a single sample in a study of control samples from healthy donors and cancer patients. Some clones are missing from TCRdb's copy, which holds only in-frame ones; the method was immunoSEQ multiplex PCR. The sample lists 150,000 or so clones, about 90% seen once, with approximately 12% in the top ten. Sequenced material: blood. The receptors shown here come from a man aged 25-45 years in good health. Each CDR3 is given with its conserved first and last residue. A D gene is named only where the DNA matches it firmly. For some rows the clone size is stated as once, few or many, or as a class when expanded; others skip it.

13	TRBJ1-2	-	-	TRBV7-9	CASSLNPARGYTF	TGTGCCAGCAGCTTAAACCCTGCCAGGGGCTACACCTTC
17	TRBJ1-4	-	-	TRBV10-3	CAISTDRAQTGGEKLFF	TGTGCCATCAGTACGGACCGAGCCCAGACCGGTGGTGAAAAACTGTTTTTT
13	TRBJ1-4	TRBD1	-	TRBV6-5	CASRGQNDEKLFF	TGTGCCAGCAGGGGACAGAATGATGAAAAACTGTTTTTT
13	TRBJ1-2	-	-	TRBV27	CASGFLTRDGYTF	TGTGCCAGCGGATTCCTGACCAGGGATGGCTACACCTTC
11	TRBJ1-6	TRBD1	-	TRBV28	CASSVTGVLHF	TGTGCCAGCAGTGTGACAGGGGTTCTCCACTTT
13	TRBJ1-2	-	-	TRBV28	CASSLNVNYGYTF	TGTGCCAGCAGTTTAAACGTCAACTATGGCTACACCTTC
16	TRBJ1-3	-	-	TRBV4-1	CASSHPQALSGNTIYF	TGCGCCAGCAGCCACCCCCAGGCACTCTCTGGAAACACCATATATTTT
15	TRBJ1-4	-	-	TRBV28	CASISYGAGEEKLFF	TGTGCCAGCATTTCCTATGGTGCGGGAGAGGAAAAACTGTTTTTT
15	TRBJ1-2	TRBD1	-	TRBV7-2	CASSLGGQGADGYTF	TGTGCCAGCAGCTTAGGGGGACAGGGGGCGGATGGCTACACCTTC
12	TRBJ1-1	-	-	TRBV9	CASSPGDTEAFF	TGTGCCAGCAGCCCAGGGGACACTGAAGCTTTCTTT
16	TRBJ1-5	-	-	TRBV6-5	CASSYSRGVGNQPQHF	TGTGCCAGCAGTTACTCGAGAGGGGTTGGCAATCAGCCCCAGCATTTT
15	TRBJ2-1	-	-	TRBV5-8	CASSTTAPMYNEQFF	TGTGCCAGCAGCACGACAGCGCCCATGTACAATGAGCAGTTCTTC
13	TRBJ2-3	-	-	TRBV28	CASLAASTDTQYF	TGTGCCAGCTTAGCGGCTAGCACAGATACGCAGTATTTT
14	TRBJ1-4	-	once	TRBV6-5	CATLAGGLGEKLFF	TGTGCCACTTTGGCTGGGGGGCTGGGCGAAAAACTGTTTTTT
18	TRBJ2-1	-	-	TRBV14	CASSQTGTGFSSYNEQFF	TGTGCCAGCAGCCAGACTGGGACTGGCTTTAGCTCCTACAATGAGCAGTTCTTC
16	TRBJ1-4	-	-	TRBV6-5	CASSYGPTDRNEKLFF	TGTGCCAGCAGTTACGGACCGACGGACCGGAATGAAAAACTGTTTTTT
14	TRBJ1-2	TRBD1	-	TRBV19	CASSDTGGDYGYTF	TGTGCCAGTAGCGACACAGGGGGCGACTATGGCTACACCTTC
16	TRBJ2-1	-	-	TRBV14	CASSGVALDGTNEQFF	TGTGCCAGCAGCGGGGTCGCTCTAGACGGGACCAATGAGCAGTTCTTC
11	TRBJ1-1	-	-	TRBV20-1	CSAPIYTEAFF	TGCAGTGCTCCAATTTACACTGAAGCTTTCTTT
13	TRBJ1-5	-	-	TRBV9	CASSGGPGQPQHF	TGTGCCAGCAGCGGGGGACCTGGCCAGCCCCAGCATTTT
16	TRBJ2-7	-	-	TRBV5-1	CASSLAFAAITYEQYF	TGCGCCAGCAGCTTGGCCTTTGCGGCTATTACCTACGAGCAGTACTTC
17	TRBJ2-7	TRBD2	-	TRBV4-3	CASSQEVAAGGQYEQYF	TGCGCCAGCAGCCAAGAGGTAGCGGCGGGAGGGCAATACGAGCAGTACTTC
16	TRBJ2-1	TRBD2	once	TRBV6-2/TRBV6-3	CASSLQYTGGYNEQFF	TGTGCCAGCAGTCTACAATATACGGGAGGTTACAATGAGCAGTTCTTC
16	TRBJ2-3	-	-	TRBV5-5	CASSLPLSGSTDTQYF	TGTGCCAGCAGCTTACCCTTGAGCGGTAGCACAGATACGCAGTATTTT
13	TRBJ1-1	-	-	TRBV5-1	CASSWGQNTEAFF	TGCGCCAGCAGCTGGGGACAGAACACTGAAGCTTTCTTT
15	TRBJ1-2	-	once	TRBV11-2	CASSSHRQPYYGYTF	TGTGCCAGCAGCTCCCACAGGCAACCCTACTATGGCTACACCTTC
12	TRBJ2-7	-	-	TRBV7-8	CASSSDSREQYF	TGTGCCAGCAGCTCGGACTCTCGCGAGCAGTACTTC
20	TRBJ2-3	-	once	TRBV28	CASSLAGLLGGLTSTDTQYF	TGTGCCAGCAGTTTAGCTGGGCTACTAGGCGGCCTGACTAGCACAGATACGCAGTATTTT
15	TRBJ2-1	-	-	TRBV2	CASGVSRGGDNEQFF	TGTGCCAGCGGGGTTTCAAGGGGCGGGGACAATGAGCAGTTCTTC
12	TRBJ2-3	-	-	TRBV4-1	CASSQPPGAQYF	TGCGCCAGCAGCCAGCCCCCGGGGGCGCAGTATTTT
15	TRBJ2-2	TRBD1	-	TRBV30	CAWSPYRGFTGELFF	TGTGCCTGGAGTCCGTACAGGGGGTTCACCGGGGAGCTGTTTTTT
15	TRBJ1-1	-	-	TRBV27	CASSDDDRQNTEAFF	TGTGCCAGCAGTGACGACGACAGACAGAACACTGAAGCTTTCTTT
17	TRBJ2-5	TRBD1	-	TRBV20-1	CSASTPTPGTALGAQYF	TGCAGTGCTAGTACTCCAACCCCCGGGACAGCTCTGGGGGCCCAGTACTTC
16	TRBJ2-3	-	-	TRBV7-8	CASSLQGRPSTDTQYF	TGTGCCAGCAGCCTACAGGGTCGTCCAAGCACAGATACGCAGTATTTT
15	TRBJ1-1	TRBD1	-	TRBV7-6	CASSPDRAGNTEAFF	TGTGCCAGCAGCCCGGACAGGGCAGGGAACACTGAAGCTTTCTTT
12	TRBJ1-2	-	few	TRBV4-2	CASSVQGSGYTF	TGTGCCAGCAGCGTACAGGGAAGCGGCTACACCTTC
14	TRBJ1-2	-	-	TRBV4-3	CASSQQIVNYGYTF	TGCGCCAGCAGCCAACAGATCGTTAACTATGGCTACACCTTC
14	TRBJ2-1	-	-	TRBV4-1	CASSHQGGNNEQFF	TGCGCCAGCAGCCATCAGGGGGGTAACAATGAGCAGTTCTTC
14	TRBJ1-1	-	-	TRBV29-1	CSVAFQGTNTEAFF	TGCAGCGTGGCATTCCAGGGTACGAACACTGAAGCTTTCTTT
15	TRBJ2-1	TRBD2	-	TRBV9	CASSASSGRNNEQFF	TGTGCCAGCAGCGCTTCTAGCGGAAGAAATAATGAGCAGTTCTTC
14	TRBJ2-1	-	-	TRBV11-3	CASSQLSVNNEQFF	TGTGCCAGCAGCCAGCTGTCCGTAAACAATGAGCAGTTCTTC
11	TRBJ2-1	-	-	TRBV7-9	CASSLGGEQFF	TGTGCCAGCAGCTTAGGGGGTGAGCAGTTCTTC
13	TRBJ1-1	-	-	TRBV6-5	CASSSDSRGRAFF	TGTGCCAGCAGCTCCGATTCCCGGGGCCGGGCTTTCTTT
17	TRBJ1-1	TRBD1	-	TRBV9	CASSVDGRGLMNTEAFF	TGTGCCAGCAGCGTAGACGGCAGGGGGTTGATGAACACTGAAGCTTTCTTT
11	TRBJ1-2	-	-	TRBV3-1/TRBV3-2	CASSLGDGYTF	TGTGCCAGCAGCTTGGGGGATGGCTACACCTTC
15	TRBJ2-1	-	once	TRBV5-1	CASSPDGAFLGEQFF	TGCGCCAGCAGCCCGGACGGGGCCTTTTTAGGTGAGCAGTTCTTC
13	TRBJ1-5	-	-	TRBV6-5	CASSYSRGQPQHF	TGTGCCAGCAGTTACTCGAGGGGTCAGCCCCAGCATTTT
12	TRBJ2-7	TRBD1	-	TRBV7-6	CASSGTGGEQYF	TGTGCCAGCAGCGGGACAGGGGGCGAGCAGTACTTC